One TCR beta chain is described in this entry. Per the original methods: Amplification of reference gene primers provided the estimated nucleated cell counts. The data were produced by immunoSEQ multiplex PCR, yet TCRdb's version contains in-frame clones alone and is incomplete. The DNA gave D and trimming, while V, J and clone size come from that table. The repertoire has 60,000 or so clones, 78% of them found once; the top ten carry 25%. Trimming took 9 bases from V and 4 from J; bases not matched to a gene: 8. Germline V CDR1 and CDR2: KGHDR, SFDVKD. The CDR3 has 15 residues. This specimen belongs to a study of blood T cell repertoires in COVID-19. For the study at large: Spain, Italy and the United States supplied samples that represented acute and convalescent COVID-19. PBMCs, B-cell-depleted T cells, or T cells provided the cDNA or gDNA that made up the material.

This chain connects TRBV24-1 to TRBJ2-1; 10 bases line up with TRBD2. This sequence originates from a human donor in a cohort sampled during active COVID-19. The sequencing sample was made of peripheral blood. In DNA form, the CDR3 reads TGTGCCACCGGCCCTCTAGCGGGAGCATACAATGAGCAGTTCTTC. This translates into CATGPLAGAYNEQFF.